This T cell receptor beta chain was documented in a study of CD8 T cells in Susac syndrome. It was with random hexamers that about 0.45 to 1 ug RNA was reverse transcribed. By means of immunoSEQ multiplex PCR, TCR beta CDR3 spanning 54 Vbeta and 13 Jbeta underwent amplification. In TCRdb, the immunoSEQ multiplex PCR reads were re-called with MiXCR into one record per CDR3 protein. The sample records around 130,000 distinct CDR3 sequences, around 96% being singletons. Deletions cut 1 base from V and 6 bases from J, with 7 bases between. The CDR3 totals 12 residues. From germline, CDR1 is MGHDK and CDR2 SYGVNS. The authors carried out high-throughput sequencing of TCR beta. They applied it to CD8+ and CD4+ T cells obtained from blood. The multiple sclerosis control cohort comprised treatment-naive individuals presenting with stable or active relapsing-remitting disease. While CD8+ and CD4+ T cells were isolated negatively, TEMRA cells were enriched by FACS.

This chain links TRBV25-1 with TRBJ2-7; D possibly corresponds to TRBD1 (5 bases). The receptor comes from a human donor with multiple sclerosis. Sequences were obtained from CD4+ T cells from PBMCs. This chain's CDR3 is CASSEWQGEQYF. The CDR3, as DNA: TGTGCCAGCAGTGAATGGCAGGGCGAGCAGTACTTC.